These 24 T cell receptor beta chains were all obtained from the same sample, sequenced in a study. Libraries were prepared by immunoSEQ multiplex PCR; TCRdb keeps only in-frame clonotypes and omits some of them. The sample contains about 68,000 clones, approximately 92% of which appear only once. The sequenced sample was PBMCs. The receptor source for this set is a middle-aged man with rheumatoid arthritis.

The V gene is TRBV2, the J gene TRBJ2-1; the D is unclear. The germline V gene has CDR1 SNHLY and CDR2 FYNNEI. V shed 6 bases and J shed 4 bases, with 7 bases lying between them. This CDR3 contains 12 residues. Here the CDR3 reads CASSSRYNEQFF. CDR3 DNA sequence: TGTGCCAGCAGCTCGAGGTACAATGAGCAGTTCTTC.

This clone was detected only a few times. V gene TRBV25-1 combines with J gene TRBJ1-1; D remains unclear. This CDR3 comprises 9 residues. Germline values: CDR1 MGHDK, CDR2 SYGVNS. Trimming removed 5 bases at V and 8 bases at J, with 3 bases between. CDR3 sequence: CASSREAFF. The CDR3 DNA is TGTGCCAGCAGTCGCGAAGCTTTCTTT.

The CDR3 reads CASSLSENEQFF. CDR3 bases: TGTGCCAGCAGCCTTAGCGAGAATGAGCAGTTCTTC. The rearrangement joins TRBV11-2 to TRBJ2-1; D possibly corresponds to TRBD2 (5 bases). The CDR3 sequence is 12 residues long. CDR1 SGHAT and CDR2 FQNNGV come from the germline V gene. V was shortened by 5 bases and J by 7 bases, with 9 bases between the two germline ends.

V is TRBV5-1 and J is TRBJ2-7, with D perhaps matching TRBD2 (5 bases). Germline-derived CDR1 and CDR2 are SGHRS and YFSETQ. The CDR3 runs 13 residues. V lost 2 bases, J lost 7 bases, and 13 bases lay in between. CDR3 region: CASSFQEEREQYF. The CDR3 nucleotides read TGCGCCAGCAGCTTCCAGGAAGAGCGGGAGCAGTACTTC.

This sequence joins TRBV15 and TRBJ1-1, with D uncertain. The V gene's germline CDR1 is LNHNV and CDR2 YYDKDF (reference sequence). The CDR3 is made up of 13 amino acids. V was clipped by 1 base and J by 1 base, with 4 bases between them. CDR3 DNA: TGTGCCACCAGCAGAGTTGCGAACACTGAAGCTTTCTTT. Its translation: CATSRVANTEAFF.

The count of this clone is one. The chain recombines TRBV18 with TRBJ1-5; D gene unclear. The CDR3 length is 14 residues. The germline gives CDR1 KGHSH, CDR2 LQKENI. Trimming cost V 0 bases and J 7 bases, with 10 bases left between them. Here the CDR3 DNA reads TGTGCCAGCTCACCACCGCTAGGGAGGCAGCCCCAGCATTTT. Translating it yields CASSPPLGRQPQHF.

The chain couples TRBV15 to TRBJ2-3, with 7 bases fitting TRBD2. Per the germline V gene, CDR1 is LNHNV and CDR2 is YYDKDF (reference sequence). This CDR3 is 16 amino acids long. Germline trimming cut 1 base from V and 1 base from J; bases unmatched to any gene: 5. CDR3 nucleotide sequence: TGTGCCACCAGCAGAGGGTGGGGAGGGGGCACAGATACGCAGTATTTT. Amino acid sequence: CATSRGWGGGTDTQYF. Supplemented by reference TRBV15 and TRBJ2-3, the full variable domain reads DAMVIQNPRYQVTQFGKPVTLSCSQTLNHNVMYWYQQKSSQAPKLLFHYYDKDFNNEADTPDNFQSRRPNTSFCFLDIRSPGLGDTAMYLCATSRGWGGGTDTQYFGPGTRLTVL.

The genes are TRBV6-4 and TRBJ2-5; D is possibly TRBD1 or TRBD2 (5 bases each). Germline CDR1 reads MRHNA; CDR2 reads SNTAGT. V was pared by 6 bases and J by 0 bases, with 8 bases between. This CDR3 contains 13 residues. CDR3 bases: TGTGCCAGCAGCCCGGGACACCAAGAGACCCAGTACTTC. It encodes CASSPGHQETQYF.

The gene calls are TRBV29-1 and TRBJ1-3; D is perhaps TRBD1 (5 bases). Germline V gives CDR1 SQVTM, CDR2 ANQGSEA. Trimming stripped 6 bases from V and 0 bases from J, with 15 bases between. CDR3 length: 15 amino acids. CDR3 nucleotides: TGCAGCGTGGAGGACGGACACCACTCTGGAAACACCATATATTTT. Amino acids: CSVEDGHHSGNTIYF.

This clone occurred a few times. The CDR3 loop reads CASSHLGQGSNGYTF. The CDR3 DNA reads as TGTGCCAGCAGCCACCTGGGCCAGGGGTCGAATGGCTACACCTTC. The chain uses TRBV3-1 (or the pseudogene TRBV3-2) and TRBJ1-2, with D maybe TRBD1 (6 bases). Germline lookup yields CDR1 LGHDT and CDR2 YNNKEL (reference sequence). V lost 3 bases and J lost 6, with 17 bases in between. The CDR3 sequence is 15 residues long.

V and J are TRBV6-5 and TRBJ2-1; D perhaps matches TRBD2 (7 bases). The germline gives CDR1 MNHEY, CDR2 SVGAGI. Between the trimmed V and J ends, which lost 6 bases and 10 bases, there was a span of 16 bases. The CDR3 consists of 13 residues. CDR3 in DNA: TGTGCCAGCAGCCCGCGGGGGCCCAGGGAGCAGTTCTTC. It specifies CASSPRGPREQFF.

The chain has TRBV28 and TRBJ2-1; 8 nucleotides line up with TRBD2. The CDR3 runs 16 residues. Germline trimming cut 4 bases from V and 6 bases from J; bases unmatched to any gene: 11. In germline, CDR1 is MDHEN, CDR2 SYDVKM. The CDR3 coding sequence is TGTGCCAGCAGTTCGATGGTGGGCGGGAGGATCAATGAGCAGTTCTTC. Protein product: CASSSMVGGRINEQFF.

The V gene is TRBV7-3, the J gene TRBJ1-2; no clear D gene. The CDR3 has 13 residues. CDR1 SGHTA and CDR2 FQGTGA come from the germline V gene. With 5 bases removed from V and 0 bases from J, the gap between germline ends came to 7 bases. The CDR3 loop is CASSPGPNYGYTF. For the CDR3, the DNA is TGTGCCAGCAGCCCAGGACCTAACTATGGCTACACCTTC.

The genes are TRBV2 and TRBJ1-1; perhaps TRBD1 as D (6 bases). The CDR3 spans 13 residues. Germline V gene lookup returns CDR1 SNHLY and CDR2 FYNNEI. Trimming shortened V by 5 bases and J by 1 base, and 8 bases separated the two germline ends. CDR3 amino acids: CASSMTGNTEAFF. CDR3 DNA: TGTGCCAGCAGTATGACAGGGAACACTGAAGCTTTCTTT. The variable domain in full, completed from reference TRBV2 and TRBJ1-1, reads EPEVTQTPSHQVTQMGQEVILRCVPISNHLYFYWYRQILGQKVEFLVSFYNNEISEKSEIFDDQFSVERPDGSNFTLKIRSTKLEDSAMYFCASSMTGNTEAFFGQGTRLTVV.

The J gene is TRBJ1-5, the V gene TRBV7-2; possible D gene TRBD1, 5 bases. CDR1 is SGHTA, CDR2 FQGNSA, per germline. The CDR3 sequence is 14 residues long. Trimming cost V 3 bases and J 5 bases, with 11 bases left between them. Here the CDR3 DNA reads TGTGCCAGCAGCTTTAAGGGGATCGATCAGCCCCAGCATTTT. Its protein is CASSFKGIDQPQHF.

The chain employs TRBV7-2 and TRBJ2-7; 8 bases map to TRBD2. J was trimmed by 5 bases and V by 5 bases; bases with no gene match: 5. In germline, CDR1 is SGHTA, CDR2 FQGNSA. The CDR3 is 13 residues long. CDR3: CASSPLGGDEQYF. The CDR3 nucleotides are TGTGCCAGCAGCCCTCTCGGGGGGGACGAGCAGTACTTC.

The CDR3 loop reads CASSPTGDTGELFF. The CDR3 bases are TGTGCCAGCAGCCCAACAGGGGACACCGGGGAGCTGTTTTTT. The chain recombines TRBV7-2 with TRBJ2-2; 7 bases match TRBD1. Looked up from germline, CDR1 is SGHTA and CDR2 is FQGNSA. The CDR3 has 14 residues. V lost 5 bases to trimming and J lost 3 bases; unmatched junction nucleotides: 3.

The chain has TRBV5-1 and TRBJ1-1; 7 bases agree with TRBD1. The CDR3 loop spans 14 amino acids. In germline, CDR1 is SGHRS, CDR2 YFSETQ. The V segment lost 3 bases and the J segment 2 bases; nucleotides outside the gene matches: 4. CDR3 DNA sequence: TGCGCCAGCAGCTGGGAGGGGGCAAACACTGAAGCTTTCTTT. It codes for CASSWEGANTEAFF.

The genes are TRBV5-4 and TRBJ1-2; TRBD1 might be the D (6 bases). The germline V gene has CDR1 SGHNT and CDR2 YYREEE (reference sequence). This CDR3 has 14 amino acids. V was clipped by 3 bases and J by 4 bases, with 13 bases between them. For the CDR3, the DNA is TGTGCCAGCAGCTGGGGGGACATGGCCTATGGCTACACCTTC. It codes for CASSWGDMAYGYTF.

The chain has TRBV5-6 and TRBJ1-2, with D maybe TRBD1 (6 bases). This CDR3 contains 14 residues. CDR1 is SGHDT, CDR2 YYEEEE, per germline. V was clipped by 7 bases and J by 6 bases, with 19 bases between them. CDR3 residues: CASGHPGGLDGYTF. Here the CDR3 DNA reads TGTGCCAGCGGCCACCCCGGGGGCCTTGATGGCTACACCTTC.

The J gene is TRBJ1-2, the V gene TRBV14; TRBD1 is a possible D gene (6 bases). Trimming cost V 3 bases and J 0 bases, with 11 bases left between them. The germline CDR1 and CDR2 sequences are SGHDN and FVKESK. The CDR3 has 15 residues. The CDR3 protein is CASSQIPGANYGYTF. In DNA, the CDR3 is TGTGCCAGCAGCCAGATCCCAGGGGCTAACTATGGCTACACCTTC.

The chain couples TRBV19 to TRBJ2-2; D may be TRBD2 (5 bases). CDR3 size: 14 residues. Germline V gene sequence: CDR1 LNHDA, CDR2 SQIVND (reference sequence). Deletions cut 5 bases from V and 1 base from J, with 8 bases between. The CDR3 spells CASSLAWNTGELFF. The CDR3, as DNA: TGTGCCAGTAGTCTAGCTTGGAACACCGGGGAGCTGTTTTTT.

The chain employs TRBV6-6 and TRBJ1-3; the match to TRBD1 covers 11 bases. The germline gives CDR1 MNHNY, CDR2 SVGAGI (reference sequence). The CDR3 consists of 16 residues. The V segment lost 6 bases and the J segment 3 bases; nucleotides outside the gene matches: 7. Here the CDR3 reads CASSQAGTGGGNTIYF. The DNA for the CDR3 is TGTGCCAGCAGCCAAGCCGGGACAGGGGGTGGAAACACCATATATTTT.

The chain's CDR3 is CASSQDLVSLRGYNEQFF. Written as DNA, the CDR3 is TGCGCCAGCAGCCAAGATCTGGTTTCGTTGCGGGGGTACAATGAGCAGTTCTTC. The chain employs TRBV4-3 and TRBJ2-1; 7 nucleotides agree with TRBD2. Germline CDR1 reads LGHNA; CDR2 reads YSLEER. With 0 bases clipped from V and 4 bases from J, the junction kept 12 bases outside the gene matches. This CDR3 has 18 amino acids.